The text below deals with one T cell receptor beta chain. Its antigen is as yet unknown. Sample barcodes and UMIs were carried by the TCR alpha and TCR beta cDNA libraries that 5'RACE generated with constant-segment primers. MiXCR, run by TCRdb on the 5' RACE reads, gives a single entry per CDR3 protein. The data contain about 340,000 distinct CDR3 sequences, approximately 15% of them singletons. The sample originates from a study of T-cell memory formation after mild COVID-19. General study results and limits: Second-wave clones that peaked on day 37 lacked confirmed SARS-CoV-2 specificity. Contracting clones, day 15 to 85, had balanced CD4/CD8, and later expanders favored CD4+. Clones that contracted clustered mainly in CM and EM if CD4+ and in EMRA if CD8+.

The source of this sequence is a man aged 18 to 35 who had mild COVID-19 (a few samples of this study predate the infection). Cell type and time point are not known. Sequenced material: PBMCs or a T cell subset sorted from them (not recorded which).

CDR3 nucleotides: TGTGCCAGCAGTACCCACGACAGGGAAGAGACCCAGTACTTC. The encoded protein is CASSTHDREETQYF. The chain has TRBV6-5 and TRBJ2-5; 7 positions match TRBD1. The junction had 6 bases not matched to a gene; V was cut back by 5 bases and J by 3 bases. The CDR3 is 14 residues long. Germline V gene data show CDR1 as MNHEY and CDR2 as SVGAGI.